This T cell receptor beta chain was sequenced during a study of OX40 agonist ivuxolimab in advanced cancers. Describing the broader study: Ivuxolimab was an agonistic, fully human IgG2 monoclonal antibody directed against OX40 (CD134), a costimulatory receptor. In the dose-escalation cohort, 82.7% of patients were male, and the mean age was roughly 60 years with a range of roughly 20 to 80. Peripheral TCRbeta sequencing was intended to test whether TCR sequence diversity was altered and clonal T-cell expansion was caused by ivuxolimab. Intravenous ivuxolimab was administered to patients every 2 weeks at six dose levels: 0.01, 0.1, 0.3, 1.5, 3 and 10 mg/kg. Three dose-escalation patients achieved partial responses, one with hepatocellular carcinoma and two with cutaneous melanoma. The monotherapy dose-escalation portion (N ≈ 52 patients) of the phase I ivuxolimab trial is reported in the paper. Prior anti-PD-1, anti-PD-L1 or anti-CTLA-4 therapy was permitted, and 30% to 50% of dose-escalation patients had received checkpoint inhibitors. Of the roughly 54 dose-escalation patients, hepatocellular carcinoma was present in 19, melanoma in approximately 15, renal cell carcinoma in 9 and head and neck cancer in 9.

Of note for this clone: Which antigen it targets is not known. One base away there is no much larger clone; base qualities are not given.

General findings and caveats noted by the study authors: At doses from 0.1 to 3.0 mg/kg, clonal expansion was seen in both CD4+ and CD8+ blood T cells between baseline and week 6. The antigen specificity of the peripheral T cells that underwent clonal expansion was not determined. In the 0.1-3.0 mg/kg groups, partial responders were among the patients with the lowest normalized peripheral clonal expansion, particularly in CD8+ T cells. Low levels of normalized T-cell clonal expansion were also seen in some patients who did not respond. After ivuxolimab, expanded clones were on average more numerous among CD8+ T cells than among CD4+ T cells.

The trial excluded patients who had a history of autoimmune disease or were on systemic immunosuppression. Peripheral blood for TCR sequencing was collected from all dose cohorts at baseline, on cycle 4 day 1, and on cycle 7 day 1. The samples were drawn from a first-in-human, open-label, multicenter phase I dose-escalation trial of ivuxolimab. Adults with locally advanced or metastatic melanoma, renal cell carcinoma, hepatocellular carcinoma or head and neck squamous cell carcinoma were enrolled in the trial. Before TCR sequencing, CD4+ and CD8+ T cells were separately sorted from peripheral blood. Including cysteine and phenylalanine, the CDR3 has 17 amino acids. CDR3 DNA is the only sequence kept; it has 51 bases, read in frame from the first base. Taken from the germline V gene, the CDR1 and CDR2 loops are MDHEN and SYDVKM. Trimmed from V: 0 bases; trimmed from J: 2 bases; junction bases lacking a gene match: 4.

To sequence the TCRbeta CDR3 region, genomic DNA was isolated from the sorted cells. The immunoSEQ Assay was used for sequencing of TCRbeta CDR3 regions. The table was pulled from immuneACCESS by TCRdb, which kept in-frame rearrangements only. Such tables lose some clones; where checked, under half of the loss comes from unresolved V genes, and the rest has no known cause. This sample holds tens of thousands of clones; about 86% were observed only once. The ten largest clones add up to 6.6% of the sample. The chain is made from TRBV28 and TRBJ2-7, and TRBD2 aligns with 13 junction nucleotides. The TCR comes from an adult with an advanced solid tumor such as melanoma, head and neck, liver or kidney cancer. The sample was CD4+ or CD8+ T cells sorted from blood, taken in a trial of the OX40 agonist ivuxolimab. The CDR3 here reads CASSLWAGTSGTYEQYF. The bases are TGTGCCAGCAGTTTATGGGCCGGGACTAGCGGGACCTACGAGCAGTACTTC.